This entry concerns a single T cell receptor (beta chain). Its antigen is undetermined. V gave up 4 bases and J gave up 8 bases, with 20 bases separating them. Germline CDR1 SNHLY, CDR2 FYNNEI. The CDR3 consists of 16 residues. These data belong to a study of chemoradiotherapy in HPV16-positive cancers. Study findings and constraints: Candidate HPV-specific clones and E7-related TCR motifs grew in tumor during treatment. Only a couple of HPV16-positive patients supplied the functional HPV-specificity definition.

Data came from immunoSEQ multiplex PCR; TCRdb stores just in-frame clones and leaves some out. The data show about 53,000 clones, around nine tenths seen once. This sequence was found in a human donor with HPV-associated anogenital cancer. The gene calls are TRBV2 and TRBJ1-4; TRBD1 is a possible D gene (6 bases). The material was blood, obtained from a patient who underwent chemoradiotherapy. CDR3 protein: CASSAQGPEVGEKLFF. For the CDR3, the DNA is TGTGCCAGCAGTGCCCAGGGGCCGGAGGTAGGAGAAAAACTGTTTTTT.